The present T cell receptor beta chain was sequenced within a study of blood T cells in healthy people across ages. Across the whole study: The capture of about one barcoded beta molecule per two T cells was achieved by template switching.

The use of a sample-barcoded 5' primer and a J-beta primer mix characterized a second PCR of roughly 6 to 11 cycles. A single record per CDR3 protein comes from TCRdb applying MiXCR to the 5' RACE reads. Among about 830,000 distinct CDR3 sequences listed, approximately 67% were seen once. Trimming took 0 bases from V and 2 from J, leaving 19 bases between them. CDR3 size: 18 residues. CDR1 and CDR2 from the germline V gene are LGHNA and YNFKEQ. Comments on this clonotype: Its antigen is not identified.

Whole-study results and caveats: Relative to aged donors, long-lived donors carried more naive CD4+ cells and displayed higher diversity. Age advanced and TCR beta diversity per million T cells fell, roughly linearly.

This receptor was identified in a man aged 30 to 39 in good health. The rearrangement joins TRBV4-2 to TRBJ1-1, with D perhaps TRBD1 (6 bases). Material for sequencing was blood. The CDR3 sequence is CASSQEYREFNFNTEAFF. Here the CDR3 DNA reads TGTGCCAGCAGCCAAGAATACAGGGAATTTAACTTTAACACTGAAGCTTTCTTT.